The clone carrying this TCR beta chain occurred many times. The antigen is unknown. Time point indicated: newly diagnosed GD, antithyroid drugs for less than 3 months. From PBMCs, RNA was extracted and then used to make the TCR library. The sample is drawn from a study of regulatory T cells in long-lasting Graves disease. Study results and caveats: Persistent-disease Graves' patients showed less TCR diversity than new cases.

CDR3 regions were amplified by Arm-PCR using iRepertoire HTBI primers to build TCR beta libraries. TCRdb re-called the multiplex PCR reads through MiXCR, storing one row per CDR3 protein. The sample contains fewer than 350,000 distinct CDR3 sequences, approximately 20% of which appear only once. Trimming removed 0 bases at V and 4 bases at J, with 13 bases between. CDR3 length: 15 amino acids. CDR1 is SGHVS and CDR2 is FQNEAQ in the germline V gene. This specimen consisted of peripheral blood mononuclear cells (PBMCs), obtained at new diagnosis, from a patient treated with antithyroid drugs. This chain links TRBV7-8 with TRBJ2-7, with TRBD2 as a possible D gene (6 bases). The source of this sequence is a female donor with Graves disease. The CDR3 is CASSLALAEFYEQYF. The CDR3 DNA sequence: TGTGCCAGCAGCTTAGCATTAGCGGAATTTTACGAGCAGTACTTC.